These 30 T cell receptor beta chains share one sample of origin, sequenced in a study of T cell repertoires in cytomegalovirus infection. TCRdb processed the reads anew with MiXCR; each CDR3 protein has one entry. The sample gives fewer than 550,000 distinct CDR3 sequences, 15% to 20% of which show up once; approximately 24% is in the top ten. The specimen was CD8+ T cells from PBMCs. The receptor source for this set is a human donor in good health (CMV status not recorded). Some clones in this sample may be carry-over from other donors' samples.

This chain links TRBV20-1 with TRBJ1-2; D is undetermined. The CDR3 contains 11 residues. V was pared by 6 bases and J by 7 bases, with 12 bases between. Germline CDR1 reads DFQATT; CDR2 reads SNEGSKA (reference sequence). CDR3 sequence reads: CSAPPAGGYTF. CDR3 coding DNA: TGCAGTGCCCCCCCCGCGGGTGGCTACACCTTC.

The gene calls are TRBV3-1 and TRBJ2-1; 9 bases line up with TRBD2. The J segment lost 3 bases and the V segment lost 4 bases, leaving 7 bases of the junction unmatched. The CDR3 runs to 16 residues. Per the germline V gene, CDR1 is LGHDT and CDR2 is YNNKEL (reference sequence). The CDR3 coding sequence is TGTGCCAGCAGCCCCTTAGCGGGAGAGAGCTACAATGAGCAGTTCTTC. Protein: CASSPLAGESYNEQFF.

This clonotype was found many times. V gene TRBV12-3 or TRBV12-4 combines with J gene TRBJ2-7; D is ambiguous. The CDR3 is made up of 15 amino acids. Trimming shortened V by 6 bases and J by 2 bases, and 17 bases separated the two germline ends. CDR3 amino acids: CASSPTRGSTYEQYF. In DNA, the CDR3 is TGTGCCAGCAGCCCCACCAGAGGCAGCACCTACGAGCAGTACTTC.

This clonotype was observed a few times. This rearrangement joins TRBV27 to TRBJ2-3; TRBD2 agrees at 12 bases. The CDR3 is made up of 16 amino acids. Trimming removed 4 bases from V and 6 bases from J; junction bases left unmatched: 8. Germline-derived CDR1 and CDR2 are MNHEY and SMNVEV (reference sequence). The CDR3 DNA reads TGTGCCAGCAGTTCACCCGGACTAGCGGGGTCGGATACGCAGTATTTT. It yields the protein CASSSPGLAGSDTQYF.

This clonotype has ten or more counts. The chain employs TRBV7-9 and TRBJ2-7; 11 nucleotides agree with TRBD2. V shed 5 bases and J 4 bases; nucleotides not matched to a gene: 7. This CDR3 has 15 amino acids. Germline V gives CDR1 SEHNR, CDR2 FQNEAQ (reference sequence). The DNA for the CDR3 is TGTGCCAGCAGCCCCACACTAGCGGGAGTGTACGAGCAGTACTTC. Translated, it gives CASSPTLAGVYEQYF.

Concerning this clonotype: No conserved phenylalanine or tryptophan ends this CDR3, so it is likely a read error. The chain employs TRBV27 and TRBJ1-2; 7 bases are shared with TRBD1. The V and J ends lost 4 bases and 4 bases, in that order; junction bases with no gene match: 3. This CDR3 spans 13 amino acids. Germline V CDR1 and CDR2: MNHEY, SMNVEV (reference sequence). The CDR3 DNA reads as TGTGCCAGCAGTTCGGGACAGACCTATGGCTACACCTTA. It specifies CASSSGQTYGYTL.

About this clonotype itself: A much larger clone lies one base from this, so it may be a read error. CDR3 nucleotide sequence: TGTGCCAGCAGTGAAGGGCAGAGGGCCACAGATTCGCAGTATTTT. Its translation is CASSEGQRATDSQYF. V gene TRBV6-1 combines with J gene TRBJ2-3; D may be TRBD2 (5 bases). The CDR3 is made up of 15 amino acids. The germline gives CDR1 MNHNS, CDR2 SASEGT.

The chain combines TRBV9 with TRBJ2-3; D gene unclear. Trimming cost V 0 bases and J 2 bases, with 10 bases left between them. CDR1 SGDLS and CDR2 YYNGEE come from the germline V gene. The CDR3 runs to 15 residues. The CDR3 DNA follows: TGTGCCAGCAGCGTAGCGGCCCAGGACACAGATACGCAGTATTTT. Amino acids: CASSVAAQDTDTQYF.

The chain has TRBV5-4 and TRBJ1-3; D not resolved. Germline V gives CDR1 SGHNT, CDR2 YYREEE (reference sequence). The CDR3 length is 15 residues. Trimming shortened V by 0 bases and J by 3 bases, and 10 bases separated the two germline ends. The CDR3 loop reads CASSLERGYGNTIYF. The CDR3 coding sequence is TGTGCCAGCAGCTTGGAACGTGGGTATGGAAACACCATATATTTT.

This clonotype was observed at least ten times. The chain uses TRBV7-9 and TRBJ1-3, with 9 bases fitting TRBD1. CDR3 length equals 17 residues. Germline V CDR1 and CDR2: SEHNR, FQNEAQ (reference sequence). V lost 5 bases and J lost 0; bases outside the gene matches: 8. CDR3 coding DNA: TGTGCCAGCAGCCCCAAGACAGGGGGTAGCTCTGGAAACACCATATATTTT. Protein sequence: CASSPKTGGSSGNTIYF. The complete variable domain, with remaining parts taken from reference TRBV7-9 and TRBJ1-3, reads DTGVSQNPRHKITKRGQNVTFRCDPISEHNRLYWYRQTLGQGPEFLTYFQNEAQLEKSRLLSDRFSAERPKGSFSTLEIQRTEQGDSAMYLCASSPKTGGSSGNTIYFGEGSWLTVV.

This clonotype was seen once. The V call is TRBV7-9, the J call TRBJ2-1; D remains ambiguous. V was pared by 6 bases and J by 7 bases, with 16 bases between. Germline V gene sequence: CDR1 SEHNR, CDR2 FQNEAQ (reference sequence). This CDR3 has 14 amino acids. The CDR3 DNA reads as TGTGCCAGCAGGCCGAAAAATGGAAGAAATGAGCAGTTCTTC. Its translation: CASRPKNGRNEQFF.

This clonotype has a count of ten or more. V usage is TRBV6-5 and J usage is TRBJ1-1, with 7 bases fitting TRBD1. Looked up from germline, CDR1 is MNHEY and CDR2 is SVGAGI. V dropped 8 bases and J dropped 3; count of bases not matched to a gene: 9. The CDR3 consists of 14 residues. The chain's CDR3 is CASGPYGQDTEAFF. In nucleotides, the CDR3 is TGTGCCAGCGGACCCTACGGACAGGACACTGAAGCTTTCTTT.

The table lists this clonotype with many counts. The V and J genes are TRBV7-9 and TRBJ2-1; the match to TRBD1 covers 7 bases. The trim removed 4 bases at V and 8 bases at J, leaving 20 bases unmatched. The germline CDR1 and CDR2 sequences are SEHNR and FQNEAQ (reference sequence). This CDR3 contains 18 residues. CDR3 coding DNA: TGTGCCAGCAGCTCCGGGTTAATAGGGGGCTTGGGAATCGATGAGCAGTTCTTC. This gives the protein CASSSGLIGGLGIDEQFF.

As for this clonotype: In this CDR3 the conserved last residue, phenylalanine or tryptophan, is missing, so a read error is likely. DNA for the CDR3: TGCGCCAGCAGCCAAACGAATGAGCAGTTCTTA. Amino acids: CASSQTNEQFL. This chain links TRBV4-1 with TRBJ2-1; D is ambiguous. Germline CDR1 MGHRA, CDR2 YSYEKL. The CDR3 loop spans 11 amino acids. Trimming removed 2 bases at V and 7 bases at J, with 3 bases between.

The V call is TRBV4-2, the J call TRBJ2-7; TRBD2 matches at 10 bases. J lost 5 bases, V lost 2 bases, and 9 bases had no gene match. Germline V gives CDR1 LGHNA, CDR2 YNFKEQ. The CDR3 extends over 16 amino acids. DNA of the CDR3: TGTGCCAGCAGCCAACCTCGGTCTAGCGGGAGTAACGAGCAGTACTTC. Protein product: CASSQPRSSGSNEQYF.

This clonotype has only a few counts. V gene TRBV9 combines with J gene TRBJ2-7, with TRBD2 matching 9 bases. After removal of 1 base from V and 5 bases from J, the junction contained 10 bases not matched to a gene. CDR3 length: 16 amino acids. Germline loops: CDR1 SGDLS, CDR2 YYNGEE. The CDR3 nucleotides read TGTGCCAGCAGCGTATCCAGGCGGGGGGGCAAGGACGAGCAGTACTTC. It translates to CASSVSRRGGKDEQYF.

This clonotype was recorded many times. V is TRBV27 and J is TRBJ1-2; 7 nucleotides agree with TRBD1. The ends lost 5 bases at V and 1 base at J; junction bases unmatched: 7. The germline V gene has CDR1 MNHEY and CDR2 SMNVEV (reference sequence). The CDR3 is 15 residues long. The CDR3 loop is CASSQGGGFNYGYTF. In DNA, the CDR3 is TGTGCCAGCAGTCAGGGGGGGGGATTTAACTATGGCTACACCTTC.

The CDR3 sequence is CASSYSIRNEAEQFF. The CDR3 bases are TGTGCCAGCAGTTACTCGATTCGGAATGAAGCAGAGCAGTTCTTC. The chain joins TRBV6-5 to TRBJ2-1; D unclear. This CDR3 contains 15 residues. V was trimmed by 0 bases and J by 10 bases, leaving 16 bases between them. Germline lookup yields CDR1 MNHEY and CDR2 SVGAGI.

The CDR3 protein is CASQGQKQYF. CDR3 nucleotides: TGTGCATCACAGGGGCAAAAACAGTACTTC. The rearrangement links TRBV2 to TRBJ2-7, with 7 bases fitting TRBD1. Germline V gene data show CDR1 as SNHLY and CDR2 as FYNNEI. The CDR3 is made up of 10 amino acids.

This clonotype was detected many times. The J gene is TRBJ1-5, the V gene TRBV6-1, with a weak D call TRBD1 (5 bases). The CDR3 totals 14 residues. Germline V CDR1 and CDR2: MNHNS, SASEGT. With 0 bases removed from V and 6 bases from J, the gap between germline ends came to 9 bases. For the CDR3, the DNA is TGTGCCAGCAGTGAAGCGGCAGGGATTCAGCCCCAGCATTTT. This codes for CASSEAAGIQPQHF.

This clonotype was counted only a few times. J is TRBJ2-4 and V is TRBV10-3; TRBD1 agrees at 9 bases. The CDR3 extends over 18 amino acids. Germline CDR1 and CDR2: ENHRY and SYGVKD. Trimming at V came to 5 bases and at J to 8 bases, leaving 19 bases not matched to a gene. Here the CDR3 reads CAISTTRPGQGPGDIQYF. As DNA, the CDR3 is TGTGCCATCAGTACTACGAGGCCGGGACAGGGTCCAGGAGACATTCAGTACTTC.

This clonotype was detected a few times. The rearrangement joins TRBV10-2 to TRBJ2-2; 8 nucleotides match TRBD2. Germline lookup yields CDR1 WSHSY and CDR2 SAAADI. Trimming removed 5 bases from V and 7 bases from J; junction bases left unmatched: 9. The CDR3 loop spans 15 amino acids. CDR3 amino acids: CASSPSSGANGELFF. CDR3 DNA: TGCGCCAGCAGTCCCAGTAGCGGGGCAAACGGGGAGCTGTTTTTT.

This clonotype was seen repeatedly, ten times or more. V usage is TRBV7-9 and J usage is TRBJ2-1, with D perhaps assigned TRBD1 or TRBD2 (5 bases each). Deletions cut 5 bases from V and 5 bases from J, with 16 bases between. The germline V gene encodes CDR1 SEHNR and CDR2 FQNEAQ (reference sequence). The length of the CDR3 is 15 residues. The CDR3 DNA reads TGTGCCAGCAGCCCGTCTGGGGGACGGCACAATGAGCAGTTCTTC. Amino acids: CASSPSGGRHNEQFF.

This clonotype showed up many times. The chain's CDR3 is CASSVPSEFRWDTEAFF. The CDR3 coding sequence is TGTGCCAGCAGCGTACCGTCGGAATTCAGGTGGGACACTGAAGCTTTCTTT. The rearrangement joins TRBV7-6 to TRBJ1-1; D uncertain. Trimming pared 5 bases from V and 3 bases from J, leaving 22 bases between. The CDR3 loop spans 17 amino acids. Per the germline V gene, CDR1 is SGHVS and CDR2 is FNYEAQ.

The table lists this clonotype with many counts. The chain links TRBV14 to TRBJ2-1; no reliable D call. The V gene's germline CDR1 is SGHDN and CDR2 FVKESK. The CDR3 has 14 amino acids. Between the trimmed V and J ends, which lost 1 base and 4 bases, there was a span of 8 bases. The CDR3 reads CASSQGHFYNEQFF. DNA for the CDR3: TGTGCCAGCAGCCAAGGGCACTTTTACAATGAGCAGTTCTTC.

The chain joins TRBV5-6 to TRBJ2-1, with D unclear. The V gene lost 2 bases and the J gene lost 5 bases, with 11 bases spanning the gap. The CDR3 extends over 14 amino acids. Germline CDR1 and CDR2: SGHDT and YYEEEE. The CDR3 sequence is CASSFYSRHNEQFF. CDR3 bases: TGTGCCAGCAGCTTCTATAGCAGACACAATGAGCAGTTCTTC. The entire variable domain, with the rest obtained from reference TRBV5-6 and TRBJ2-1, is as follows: DAGVTQSPTHLIKTRGQQVTLRCSPKSGHDTVSWYQQALGQGPQFIFQYYEEEERQRGNFPDRFSGHQFPNYSSELNVNALLLGDSALYLCASSFYSRHNEQFFGPGTRLTVL.

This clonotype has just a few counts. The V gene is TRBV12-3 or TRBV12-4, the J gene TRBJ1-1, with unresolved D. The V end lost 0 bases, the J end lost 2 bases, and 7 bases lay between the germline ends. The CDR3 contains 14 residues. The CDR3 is CASSLASLNTEAFF. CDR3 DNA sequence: TGTGCCAGCAGTTTAGCGAGCCTCAACACTGAAGCTTTCTTT.

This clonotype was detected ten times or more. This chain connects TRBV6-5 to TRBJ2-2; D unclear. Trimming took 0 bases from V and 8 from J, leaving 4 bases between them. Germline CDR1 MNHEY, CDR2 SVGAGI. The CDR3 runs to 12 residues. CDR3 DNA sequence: TGTGCCAGCAGTTACTCTCGAGGGGAGCTGTTTTTT. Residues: CASSYSRGELFF.

The CDR3 sequence: CASSLGTSDTGELFF. The CDR3, as DNA: TGTGCCAGCAGCTTGGGGACTAGCGACACCGGGGAGCTGTTTTTT. The chain is built from TRBV7-9 and TRBJ2-2; 10 bases agree with TRBD2. The CDR3 extends over 15 amino acids. J gave up 3 bases and V 3 bases, and 1 base lay outside the gene matches. Germline assignment: CDR1 SEHNR and CDR2 FQNEAQ (reference sequence).

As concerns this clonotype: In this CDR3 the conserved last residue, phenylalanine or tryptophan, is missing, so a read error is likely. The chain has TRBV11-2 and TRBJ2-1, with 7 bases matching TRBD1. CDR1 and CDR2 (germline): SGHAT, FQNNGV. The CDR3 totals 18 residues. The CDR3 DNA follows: TGTGCCAGCAGTTTAGTCCGGGCCGGGACAGACGTTAACAATGAGCAGTTCTTA. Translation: CASSLVRAGTDVNNEQFL.